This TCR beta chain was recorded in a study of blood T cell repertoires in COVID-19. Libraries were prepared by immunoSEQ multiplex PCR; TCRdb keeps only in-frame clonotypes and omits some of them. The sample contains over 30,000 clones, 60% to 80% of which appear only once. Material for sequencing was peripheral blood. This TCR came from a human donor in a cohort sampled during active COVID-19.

CDR3 protein: CASSIKEGDGYTF. The CDR3 DNA reads as TGTGCCAGTAGTATAAAAGAGGGGGATGGCTACACCTTC. The chain links TRBV19 to TRBJ1-2, with a weak D call TRBD1 (6 bases). CDR1 and CDR2 (germline): LNHDA, SQIVND (reference sequence). The germline V and J ends were trimmed by 2 bases and 6 bases, with 10 bases remaining between them. This CDR3 region has 13 residues.